A single sample gave rise to the 5 T cell receptor beta chains below, sequenced in a study of shared clonotypes between healthy human individuals. The assay was immunoSEQ multiplex PCR, and TCRdb's table has in-frame clones only and misses some. The sample carries about a million clones, more than 75% recorded once. The sample taken for sequencing was memory CD4+ T cells sorted from blood. The subset is: CD45RA-negative fraction. These receptors were collected from a man aged 18 to 35 in good health.

As regards this clone: Compared with germline, one end of the junction differs, possibly owing to a read error. This chain links TRBV6-1 with TRBJ1-2; the match to TRBD1 covers 7 bases. Per germline, CDR1 MNHNS and CDR2 SASEGT. This CDR3 has 16 amino acids. The CDR3 DNA reads as TGTGCCATCAGTGACAGGACAGGAACCCTTAGGTATGGCTACACCTTC. This encodes CAISDRTGTLRYGYTF.

This chain joins TRBV19 and TRBJ2-4; 7 nucleotides line up with TRBD1. The CDR3 runs to 17 residues. J was trimmed by 0 bases and V by 4 bases; bases with no gene match: 9. Germline V lookup: CDR1 LNHDA, CDR2 SQIVND (reference sequence). CDR3 loop: CASSTGTENLAKNIQYF. Here the CDR3 DNA reads TGTGCCAGTAGTACCGGGACAGAAAATCTAGCCAAAAACATTCAGTACTTC.

In regard to this clone: Other DNA sequences in this specimen translate into the identical CDR3. The chain links TRBV29-1 to TRBJ1-2, with TRBD1 matching 9 bases. Trimming removed 6 bases from V and 4 bases from J; junction bases left unmatched: 6. The V gene's germline CDR1 is SQVTM and CDR2 ANQGSEA. CDR3 length: 13 residues. CDR3 nucleotides: TGCAGCGTGTTACAGGGGGCGAGCTATGGCTACACCTTC. Amino acid sequence: CSVLQGASYGYTF. The full variable domain, with the rest looked up from reference TRBV29-1 and TRBJ1-2, is SAVISQKPSRDICQRGTSLTIQCQVDSQVTMMFWYRQQPGQSLTLIATANQGSEATYESGFVIDKFPISRPNLTFSTLTVSNMSPEDSSIYLCSVLQGASYGYTFGSGTRLTVV.

The V call is TRBV7-6, the J call TRBJ1-6; possibly TRBD1 for D (5 bases). The CDR3 is made up of 16 amino acids. CDR1 and CDR2 (germline): SGHVS, FNYEAQ. The V and J ends lost 5 bases and 4 bases respectively, with 15 bases between them. CDR3 sequence (DNA): TGTGCCAGCAGCCTCCAGGGAGGCGGTTATAATTCACCCCTCCACTTT. Protein: CASSLQGGGYNSPLHF.

The chain links TRBV15 to TRBJ1-3, with a possible D match to TRBD1 (6 bases). V was clipped by 0 bases and J by 2 bases, with 11 bases between them. Germline CDR1 and CDR2: LNHNV and YYDKDF (reference sequence). The CDR3 extends over 16 amino acids. The CDR3, as DNA: TGTGCCACCAGCAGAGATAGGCAGGGGACTGGAAACACCATATATTTT. Its protein is CATSRDRQGTGNTIYF.